A single sample is the source of the 19 T cell receptor beta chains below, sequenced in a study of human T cells and chemical hapten exposure. Stated time point: patch test 1, 2 weeks after DPC sensitization. Treatment denoted: therapeutic diphenylcyclopropenone sensitization with weekly scalp DPC. Via MiXCR, TCRdb re-called the RACE reads, giving one row per CDR3 protein. The data contain 150,000 to 200,000 distinct CDR3 sequences, about 14% of them singletons. Here the sequenced sample was whole blood, taken in connection with sensitization to the hapten diphenylcyclopropenone (DPC). The receptors here all came from a young woman with alopecia areata. Some clones in this sample may be carry-over from other donors' samples.

The chain has TRBV5-1 and TRBJ2-3, with 9 bases aligning to TRBD2. Germline V lookup: CDR1 SGHRS, CDR2 YFSETQ. The CDR3 spans 15 residues. V shed 0 bases and J 4 bases; nucleotides not matched to a gene: 3. CDR3 loop: CASSLDGTSPDTQYF. CDR3 bases: TGCGCCAGCAGCTTGGACGGGACTAGCCCAGATACGCAGTATTTT.

The table lists this clonotype with a few counts. The genes are TRBV3-1 and TRBJ2-2; unclear D gene. Deletions cut 2 bases from V and 4 bases from J, with 5 bases between. Germline V gene data show CDR1 as LGHDT and CDR2 as YNNKEL (reference sequence). CDR3 size: 13 residues. The CDR3 here is CASSQLVTGELFF. The CDR3, as DNA: TGTGCCAGCAGCCAACTAGTCACCGGGGAGCTGTTTTTT.

This clonotype was recorded many times. The rearrangement links TRBV5-1 to TRBJ1-2; 8 bases fit TRBD1. CDR3 size: 13 residues. V dropped 4 bases and J dropped 3; count of bases not matched to a gene: 2. Germline CDR1 SGHRS, CDR2 YFSETQ. The CDR3 here is CASSTGQDYGYTF. The CDR3 DNA is TGCGCCAGCAGCACGGGACAGGACTATGGCTACACCTTC.

This clonotype was recorded at least ten times. The chain employs TRBV12-3 or TRBV12-4 and TRBJ1-4; maybe TRBD1 (5 bases). V was shortened by 2 bases and J by 6 bases, with 7 bases between the two germline ends. This CDR3 spans 13 amino acids. CDR3 protein: CASSLTGYEKLFF. DNA of the CDR3: TGTGCCAGCAGTTTAACAGGATATGAAAAACTGTTTTTT.

A few counts support this clonotype. The rearrangement joins TRBV20-1 to TRBJ2-3; TRBD1 is a possible D gene (5 bases). This CDR3 comprises 15 residues. V was clipped by 0 bases and J by 3 bases, with 13 bases between them. The germline gives CDR1 DFQATT, CDR2 SNEGSKA (reference sequence). Here the CDR3 reads CSARDPRRQTDTQYF. Here the CDR3 DNA reads TGCAGTGCTAGAGATCCCCGGCGACAGACAGATACGCAGTATTTT.

This clonotype was observed a few times. The chain links TRBV28 to TRBJ1-2, with TRBD1 as a possible D gene (6 bases). Germline V gene lookup returns CDR1 MDHEN and CDR2 SYDVKM. V dropped 2 bases and J dropped 5 bases, with 18 bases sitting between them. This CDR3 has 16 residues. The CDR3 nucleotides are TGTGCCAGCAGTTTAACCTTTCAGGGGATGGCATATGGCTACACCTTC. It is translated as CASSLTFQGMAYGYTF.

This clonotype was recorded once. V gene TRBV15 combines with J gene TRBJ2-4; D call uncertain. The CDR3 contains 15 residues. Germline V lookup: CDR1 LNHNV, CDR2 YYDKDF (reference sequence). The ends were cut back, 4 bases at V and 0 bases at J, with 10 bases in the middle. The CDR3 region has the DNA TGTGCCACCAGCACAGACACTATAGCCAAAAACATTCAGTACTTC. Its protein is CATSTDTIAKNIQYF.

This clonotype is a singleton in its sample. The CDR3 bases are TGTGCCATCAGTGCGGGCAGTGGAAACACTGAAGCTTTCTTT. The encoded protein is CAISAGSGNTEAFF. The J gene is TRBJ1-1, the V gene TRBV10-3; D is ambiguous. CDR3 length: 14 amino acids. Germline CDR1 reads ENHRY; CDR2 reads SYGVKD. Trimming shortened V by 4 bases and J by 2 bases, and 11 bases separated the two germline ends.

The chain is built from TRBV18 and TRBJ1-4; no reliable D call. This CDR3 is 15 amino acids long. V was trimmed by 3 bases and J by 5 bases, leaving 13 bases between them. Germline lookup yields CDR1 KGHSH and CDR2 LQKENI. CDR3 bases: TGTGCCAGCTCACCTGAGTCGGGAGGGAATGAAAAACTGTTTTTT. It translates to CASSPESGGNEKLFF.

The chain recombines TRBV20-1 with TRBJ1-1, with D possibly being TRBD1 (5 bases). The CDR3 extends over 14 amino acids. Germline CDR1 is DFQATT and CDR2 is SNEGSKA (reference sequence). V dropped 3 bases and J dropped 1 base, with 12 bases sitting between them. The CDR3: CSASNDRPNTEAFF. CDR3 coding DNA: TGCAGTGCTAGTAACGACAGACCGAACACTGAAGCTTTCTTT.

V and J are TRBV7-8 and TRBJ1-4; possible D gene TRBD1, 6 bases. V was cut by 4 bases and J by 2 bases, with 11 bases left in between. CDR1 and CDR2 from the germline V gene are SGHVS and FQNEAQ. This CDR3 contains 15 residues. The CDR3 nucleotides are TGTGCCAGCAGCTCCACAGGACAGACTAATGAAAAACTGTTTTTT. It encodes CASSSTGQTNEKLFF.

This clonotype was observed a handful of times. This sequence joins TRBV7-8 and TRBJ1-1; tentatively, D is TRBD1 (5 bases). CDR1 and CDR2 (germline): SGHVS, FQNEAQ. V was cut by 2 bases and J by 1 base, with 8 bases left in between. The CDR3 spans 14 residues. CDR3 nucleotides: TGTGCCAGCAGCTTAAAGCAGGGGAACACTGAAGCTTTCTTT. It encodes CASSLKQGNTEAFF.

V is TRBV20-1 and J is TRBJ1-6; no clear D gene. The V gene's germline CDR1 is DFQATT and CDR2 SNEGSKA (reference sequence). The CDR3 is made up of 13 amino acids. V was shortened by 3 bases and J by 7 bases, with 10 bases between the two germline ends. In DNA, the CDR3 is TGCAGTGCTAGCCCCCCTTTAAATTCACCCCTCCACTTT. This gives the protein CSASPPLNSPLHF.

There are a few counts of this clonotype. The chain has TRBV29-1 and TRBJ2-1; D unclear. The V and J ends lost 3 bases and 7 bases respectively, with 7 bases between them. The germline gives CDR1 SQVTM, CDR2 ANQGSEA. This CDR3 region has 11 residues. The CDR3 region is CSVDNRNEQFF. The CDR3 DNA is TGCAGCGTTGATAATCGGAATGAGCAGTTCTTC.

This clonotype was recorded a few times. The chain is built from TRBV20-1 and TRBJ1-5; D is unclear. V was shortened by 0 bases and J by 11 bases, with 11 bases between the two germline ends. Per germline, CDR1 DFQATT and CDR2 SNEGSKA (reference sequence). This CDR3 is 12 amino acids long. The CDR3 DNA reads TGCAGTGCTAGAGATGGTCCCTTGGCCCAGCATTTT. This gives the protein CSARDGPLAQHF.

This clonotype appeared a few times. The chain combines TRBV6-2 or TRBV6-3 with TRBJ1-1; no clear D gene. This CDR3 contains 12 residues. V was cut by 2 bases and J by 0 bases, with 1 base left in between. Germline CDR1 MNHEY, CDR2 SVGEGT. The CDR3 bases are TGTGCCAGCAGTTACGTGAACACTGAAGCTTTCTTT. This translates into CASSYVNTEAFF.

V and J are TRBV18 and TRBJ1-3; D is undetermined. The germline V gene has CDR1 KGHSH and CDR2 LQKENI. There are 15 residues in the CDR3. V was pared by 0 bases and J by 0 bases, with 6 bases between. The CDR3 sequence is CASSPPANSGNTIYF. Written as DNA, the CDR3 is TGTGCCAGCTCACCACCGGCCAACTCTGGAAACACCATATATTTT.

This clonotype came up a few times. The chain joins TRBV12-5 to TRBJ1-2; possibly TRBD1 for D (6 bases). Trimming left V 9 bases short and J 1 base short, with 24 bases between. Germline V CDR1 and CDR2: LGHNT, FRNRAP. The CDR3 has 17 amino acids. The CDR3 DNA reads TGTGCTAGATACCTTTTTTGGACAGTCCGGCGTAACTATGGCTACACCTTC. This translates into CARYLFWTVRRNYGYTF.

J is TRBJ1-1 and V is TRBV27; D might be TRBD1 (6 bases). V lost 2 bases to trimming and J lost 6 bases, with 19 bases between them. Germline CDR1 and CDR2: MNHEY and SMNVEV (reference sequence). This CDR3 is built from 16 residues. In nucleotides, the CDR3 is TGTGCCAGCAGTTTACTTCCCCCCCCACAGGGTTCTGAAGCTTTCTTT. Protein product: CASSLLPPPQGSEAFF.